This TCR beta chain is from a study of blood T cell repertoires in COVID-19. Sequencing used immunoSEQ multiplex PCR; TCRdb keeps in-frame clones, though not all of them. Of about 170,000 clones in the sample, roughly 93% were seen once. The sequenced material came from peripheral blood. This clonotype originated in a young man with COVID-19, enrolled during active disease.

This CDR3 reads CASIPGGTGGDEQFF. The CDR3 bases are TGTGCCAGCATCCCCGGCGGGACAGGGGGTGATGAGCAGTTCTTC. The gene calls are TRBV6-5 and TRBJ2-1, with TRBD1 matching 11 bases. Germline V CDR1 and CDR2: MNHEY, SVGAGI. Trimming took 7 bases from V and 8 from J; bases not matched to a gene: 10. The CDR3 loop spans 15 amino acids.